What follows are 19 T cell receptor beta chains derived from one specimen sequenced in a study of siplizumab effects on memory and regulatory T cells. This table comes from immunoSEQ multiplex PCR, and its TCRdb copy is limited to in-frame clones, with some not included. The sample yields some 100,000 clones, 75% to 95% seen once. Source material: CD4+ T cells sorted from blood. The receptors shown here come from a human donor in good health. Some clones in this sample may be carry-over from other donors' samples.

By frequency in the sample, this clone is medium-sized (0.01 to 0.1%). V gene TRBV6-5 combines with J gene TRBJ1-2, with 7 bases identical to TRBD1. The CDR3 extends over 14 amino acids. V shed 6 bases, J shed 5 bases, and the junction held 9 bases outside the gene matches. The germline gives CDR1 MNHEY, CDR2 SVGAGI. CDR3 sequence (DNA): TGTGCCAGCAGCCGAGACAGGGATGGGTATGGCTACACCTTC. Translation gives CASSRDRDGYGYTF.

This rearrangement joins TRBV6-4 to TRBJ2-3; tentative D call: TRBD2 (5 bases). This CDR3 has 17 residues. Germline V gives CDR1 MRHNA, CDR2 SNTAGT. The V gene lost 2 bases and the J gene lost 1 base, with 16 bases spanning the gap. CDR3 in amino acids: CASSDRGRSIGTDTQYF. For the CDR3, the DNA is TGTGCCAGCAGTGACCGAGGGCGGAGTATCGGCACAGATACGCAGTATTTT.

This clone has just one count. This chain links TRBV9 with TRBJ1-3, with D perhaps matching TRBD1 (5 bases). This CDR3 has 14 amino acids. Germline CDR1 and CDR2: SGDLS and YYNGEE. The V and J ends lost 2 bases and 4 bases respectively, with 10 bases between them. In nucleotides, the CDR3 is TGTGCCAGCAGCGTCGAGGGGCACGGAAACACCATATATTTT. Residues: CASSVEGHGNTIYF.

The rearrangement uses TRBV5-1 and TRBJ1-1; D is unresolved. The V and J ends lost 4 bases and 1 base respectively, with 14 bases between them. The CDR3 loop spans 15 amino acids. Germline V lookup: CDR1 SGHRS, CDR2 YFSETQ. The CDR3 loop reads CASSRETLTNTEAFF. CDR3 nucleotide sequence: TGCGCCAGCAGCCGCGAAACACTTACGAACACTGAAGCTTTCTTT.

Written as DNA, the CDR3 is TGTGCCAGCAGTTCCCGTTCCCGGCAGTCCTACGAGCAGTACTTC. Amino acid sequence: CASSSRSRQSYEQYF. This chain joins TRBV6-6 and TRBJ2-7; D is undetermined. Germline V CDR1 and CDR2: MNHNY, SVGAGI (reference sequence). The V end was cut by 4 bases, the J end by 1 base, with 14 bases between. The CDR3 is 15 residues long.

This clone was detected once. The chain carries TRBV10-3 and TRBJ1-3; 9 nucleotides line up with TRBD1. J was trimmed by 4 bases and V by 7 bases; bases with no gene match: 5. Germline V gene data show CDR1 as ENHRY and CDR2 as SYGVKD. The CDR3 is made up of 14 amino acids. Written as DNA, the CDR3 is TGTGCCATCACCAGCGGGACAGGGGGAAACACCATATATTTT. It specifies CAITSGTGGNTIYF.

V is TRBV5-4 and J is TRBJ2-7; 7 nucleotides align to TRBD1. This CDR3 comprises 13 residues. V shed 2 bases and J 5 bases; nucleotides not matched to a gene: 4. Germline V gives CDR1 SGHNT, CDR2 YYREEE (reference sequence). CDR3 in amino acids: CASSFPGTDEQYF. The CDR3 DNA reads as TGTGCCAGCAGCTTTCCGGGGACAGACGAGCAGTACTTC.

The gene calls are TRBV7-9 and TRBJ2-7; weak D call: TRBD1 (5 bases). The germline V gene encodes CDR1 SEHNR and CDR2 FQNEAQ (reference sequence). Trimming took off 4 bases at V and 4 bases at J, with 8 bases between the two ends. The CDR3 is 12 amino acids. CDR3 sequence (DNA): TGTGCCAGCAGCTCCCAGGGTTACGAGCAGTACTTC. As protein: CASSSQGYEQYF. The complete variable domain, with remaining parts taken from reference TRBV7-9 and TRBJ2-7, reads DTGVSQNPRHKITKRGQNVTFRCDPISEHNRLYWYRQTLGQGPEFLTYFQNEAQLEKSRLLSDRFSAERPKGSFSTLEIQRTEQGDSAMYLCASSSQGYEQYFGPGTRLTVT.

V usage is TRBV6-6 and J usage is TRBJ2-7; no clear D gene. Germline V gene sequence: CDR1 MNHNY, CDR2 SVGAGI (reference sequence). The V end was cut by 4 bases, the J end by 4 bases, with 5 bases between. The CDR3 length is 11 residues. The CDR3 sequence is CASSSAYEQYF. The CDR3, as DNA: TGTGCCAGCAGTTCAGCGTACGAGCAGTACTTC.

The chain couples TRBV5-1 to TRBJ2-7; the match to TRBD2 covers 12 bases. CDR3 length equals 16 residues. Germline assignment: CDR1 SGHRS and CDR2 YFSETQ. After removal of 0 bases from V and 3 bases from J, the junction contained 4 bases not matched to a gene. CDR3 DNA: TGCGCCAGCAGCTTGGGACTAGCGGGAGTCCTCTACGAGCAGTACTTC. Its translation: CASSLGLAGVLYEQYF.

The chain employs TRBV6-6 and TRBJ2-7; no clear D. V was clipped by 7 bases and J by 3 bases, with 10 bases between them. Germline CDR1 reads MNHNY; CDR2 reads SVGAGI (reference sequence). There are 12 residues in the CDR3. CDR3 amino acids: CASTGKGYEQYF. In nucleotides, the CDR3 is TGTGCCAGCACGGGCAAAGGCTACGAGCAGTACTTC.

CDR3 protein: CASSTSGTTATRSYEQYF. The CDR3 nucleotides are TGTGCCAGCAGCACCTCCGGGACGACCGCAACCCGCTCCTACGAGCAGTACTTC. J is TRBJ2-7 and V is TRBV5-8; D possibly matches TRBD1 or TRBD2 (5 bases each). The CDR3 contains 18 residues. V dropped 4 bases and J dropped 0 bases, with 23 bases sitting between them. Germline lookup yields CDR1 SGHTS and CDR2 YDEGEE.

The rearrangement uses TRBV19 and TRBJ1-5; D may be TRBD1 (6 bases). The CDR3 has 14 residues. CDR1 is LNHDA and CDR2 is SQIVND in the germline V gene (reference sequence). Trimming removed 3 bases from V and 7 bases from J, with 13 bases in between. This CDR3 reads CASSITGGRQPQHF. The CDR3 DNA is TGTGCCAGTAGTATTACCGGGGGCCGGCAGCCCCAGCATTTT.

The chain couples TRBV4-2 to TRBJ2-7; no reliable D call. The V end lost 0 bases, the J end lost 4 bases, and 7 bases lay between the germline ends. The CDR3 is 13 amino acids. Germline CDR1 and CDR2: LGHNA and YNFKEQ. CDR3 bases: TGTGCCAGCAGCCAAGAGAGTAGTTACGAGCAGTACTTC. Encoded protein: CASSQESSYEQYF.

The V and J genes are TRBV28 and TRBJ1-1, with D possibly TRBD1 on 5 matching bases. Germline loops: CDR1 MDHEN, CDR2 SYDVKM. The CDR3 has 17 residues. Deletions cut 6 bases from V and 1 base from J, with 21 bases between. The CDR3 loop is CASSSIYRGARNTEAFF. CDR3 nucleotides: TGTGCCAGCAGCTCTATATATCGTGGGGCGAGGAACACTGAAGCTTTCTTT.

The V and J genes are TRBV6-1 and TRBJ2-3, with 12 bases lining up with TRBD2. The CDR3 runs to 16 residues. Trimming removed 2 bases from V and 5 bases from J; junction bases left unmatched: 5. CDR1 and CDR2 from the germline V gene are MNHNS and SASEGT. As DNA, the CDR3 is TGTGCCAGCAGTGAAACTCTAGCGGGGGGGAGAGATACGCAGTATTTT. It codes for CASSETLAGGRDTQYF.

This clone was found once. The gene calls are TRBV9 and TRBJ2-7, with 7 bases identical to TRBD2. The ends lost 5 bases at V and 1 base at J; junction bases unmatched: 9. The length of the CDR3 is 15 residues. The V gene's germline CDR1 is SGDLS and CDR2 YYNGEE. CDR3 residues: CASSGPPGGSYEQYF. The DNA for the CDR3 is TGTGCCAGCAGTGGCCCCCCGGGGGGATCCTACGAGCAGTACTTC.

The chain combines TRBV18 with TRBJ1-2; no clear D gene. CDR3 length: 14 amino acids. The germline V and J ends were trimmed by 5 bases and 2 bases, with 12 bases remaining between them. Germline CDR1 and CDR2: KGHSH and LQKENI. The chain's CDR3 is CASSTGRENYGYTF. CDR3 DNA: TGTGCCAGCTCAACCGGACGGGAGAACTATGGCTACACCTTC. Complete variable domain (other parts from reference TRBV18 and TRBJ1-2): NAGVMQNPRHLVRRRGQEARLRCSPMKGHSHVYWYRQLPEEGLKFMVYLQKENIIDESGMPKERFSAEFPKEGPSILRIQQVVRGDSAAYFCASSTGRENYGYTFGSGTRLTVV.

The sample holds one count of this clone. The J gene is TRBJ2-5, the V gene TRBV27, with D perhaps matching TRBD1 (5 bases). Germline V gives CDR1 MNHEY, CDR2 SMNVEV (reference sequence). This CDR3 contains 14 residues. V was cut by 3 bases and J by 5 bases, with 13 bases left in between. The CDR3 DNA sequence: TGTGCCAGCAGTTTTAGGGGCCTGGGGGAGACCCAGTACTTC. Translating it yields CASSFRGLGETQYF.